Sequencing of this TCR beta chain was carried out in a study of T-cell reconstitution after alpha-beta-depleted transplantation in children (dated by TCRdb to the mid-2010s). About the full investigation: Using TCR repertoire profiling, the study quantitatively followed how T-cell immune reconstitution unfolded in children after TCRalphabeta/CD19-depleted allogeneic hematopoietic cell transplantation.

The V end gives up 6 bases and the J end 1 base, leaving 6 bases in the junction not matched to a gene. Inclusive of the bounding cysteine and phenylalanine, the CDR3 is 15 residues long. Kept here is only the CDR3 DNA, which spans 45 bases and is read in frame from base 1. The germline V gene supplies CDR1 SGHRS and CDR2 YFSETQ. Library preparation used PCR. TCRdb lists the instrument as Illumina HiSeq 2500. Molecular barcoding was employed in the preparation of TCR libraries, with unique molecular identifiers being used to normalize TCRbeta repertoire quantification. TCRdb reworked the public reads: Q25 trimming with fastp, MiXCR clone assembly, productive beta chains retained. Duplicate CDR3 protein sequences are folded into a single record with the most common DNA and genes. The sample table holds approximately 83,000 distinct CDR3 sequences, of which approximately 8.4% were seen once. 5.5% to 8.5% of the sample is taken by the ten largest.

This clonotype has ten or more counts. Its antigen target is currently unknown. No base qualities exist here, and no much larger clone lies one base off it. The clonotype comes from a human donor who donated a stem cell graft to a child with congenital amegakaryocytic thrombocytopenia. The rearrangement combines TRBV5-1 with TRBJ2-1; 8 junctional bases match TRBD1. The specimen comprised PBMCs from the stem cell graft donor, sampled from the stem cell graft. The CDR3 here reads CASTGQGRSYNEQFF. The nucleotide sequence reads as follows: TGCGCCAGCACCGGACAGGGTAGGTCCTACAATGAGCAGTTCTTC.